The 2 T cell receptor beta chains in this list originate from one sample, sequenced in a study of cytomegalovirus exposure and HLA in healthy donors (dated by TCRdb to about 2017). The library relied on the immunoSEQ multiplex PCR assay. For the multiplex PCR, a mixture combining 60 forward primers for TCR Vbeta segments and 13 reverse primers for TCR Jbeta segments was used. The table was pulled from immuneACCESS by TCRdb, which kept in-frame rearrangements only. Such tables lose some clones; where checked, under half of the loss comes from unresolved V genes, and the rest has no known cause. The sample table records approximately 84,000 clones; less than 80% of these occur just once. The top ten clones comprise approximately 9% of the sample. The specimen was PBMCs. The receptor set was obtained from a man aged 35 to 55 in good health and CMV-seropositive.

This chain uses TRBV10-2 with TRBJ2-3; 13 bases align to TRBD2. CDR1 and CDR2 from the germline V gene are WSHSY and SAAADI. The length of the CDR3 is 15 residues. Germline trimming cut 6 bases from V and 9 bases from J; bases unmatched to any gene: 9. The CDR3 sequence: CASSEGLAGVGTQYF. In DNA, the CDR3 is TGCGCCAGCAGCGAAGGACTAGCGGGAGTGGGGACGCAGTATTTT.

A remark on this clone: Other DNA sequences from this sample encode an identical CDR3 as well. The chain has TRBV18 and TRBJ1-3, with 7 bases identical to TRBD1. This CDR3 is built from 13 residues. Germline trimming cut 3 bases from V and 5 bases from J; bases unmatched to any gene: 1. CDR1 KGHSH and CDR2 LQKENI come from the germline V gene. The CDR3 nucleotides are TGTGCCAGCTCACCGGGACAGCGAAACACCATATATTTT. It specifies CASSPGQRNTIYF. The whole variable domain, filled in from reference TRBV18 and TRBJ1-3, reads NAGVMQNPRHLVRRRGQEARLRCSPMKGHSHVYWYRQLPEEGLKFMVYLQKENIIDESGMPKERFSAEFPKEGPSILRIQQVVRGDSAAYFCASSPGQRNTIYFGEGSWLTVV.